The 25 T cell receptor beta chains presented below share a single source sample, sequenced in a study of T-cell reconstitution after alpha-beta-depleted transplantation in children. Unique molecular identifiers were used in preparing the TCRbeta library. Via MiXCR, TCRdb re-called the PCR reads, giving one row per CDR3 protein. The profile covers about 600,000 distinct CDR3 sequences, with over 9.5% appearing a single time and around 4% taken by the ten largest. The material was PBMCs from the stem cell graft donor, obtained from the stem cell graft. These receptors were collected from a human donor who donated a stem cell graft to a child with acute myeloid leukemia.

The chain combines TRBV9 with TRBJ1-1; 12 bases align to TRBD1. The CDR3 has 14 amino acids. After removal of 1 base from V and 8 bases from J, the junction contained 3 bases not matched to a gene. Per germline, CDR1 SGDLS and CDR2 YYNGEE. For the CDR3, the DNA is TGTGCCAGCAGCGTATCGGGACAGGGGGCAGAAGCTTTCTTT. This sequence encodes CASSVSGQGAEAFF.

The V and J genes are TRBV30 and TRBJ1-2, with D hard to call. Germline CDR1 and CDR2: GTSNPN and SVGIG (reference sequence). The CDR3 covers 13 residues. V shed 4 bases and J shed 2 bases, with 11 bases lying between them. In nucleotides, the CDR3 is TGTGCCTGGAACCCAGGACCAAACTATGGCTACACCTTC. As protein: CAWNPGPNYGYTF.

The V and J genes are TRBV4-2 and TRBJ1-5; D uncertain. The length of the CDR3 is 15 residues. Germline V gene data show CDR1 as LGHNA and CDR2 as YNFKEQ. Trimming cost V 4 bases and J 6 bases, with 16 bases left between them. In DNA, the CDR3 is TGTGCCAGCAGCCCTGGGCACGGTCGGAGTCAGCCCCAGCATTTT. Translation: CASSPGHGRSQPQHF.

The chain recombines TRBV20-1 with TRBJ2-1; 9 bases align to TRBD2. The CDR3 consists of 15 residues. Germline CDR1 and CDR2: DFQATT and SNEGSKA (reference sequence). After removal of 3 bases from V and 6 bases from J, the junction contained 9 bases not matched to a gene. The CDR3 reads CSASYSGRGGNEQFF. In DNA form, the CDR3 reads TGCAGTGCTAGTTATAGCGGGAGAGGGGGCAATGAGCAGTTCTTC.

This clonotype came up many times. V and J are TRBV20-1 and TRBJ2-6; D unclear. Trimming shortened V by 6 bases and J by 1 base, and 16 bases separated the two germline ends. CDR3 length equals 16 residues. CDR1 is DFQATT, CDR2 SNEGSKA, per germline (reference sequence). The CDR3: CSAVQRTDSGANVLTF. CDR3 nucleotides: TGCAGTGCCGTACAACGGACCGATTCTGGGGCCAACGTCCTGACTTTC.

The rearrangement joins TRBV28 to TRBJ1-1, with D uncertain. V was pared by 8 bases and J by 4 bases, with 8 bases between. This CDR3 region has 11 residues. In germline, CDR1 is MDHEN, CDR2 SYDVKM. CDR3 region: CASASSTEAFF. For the CDR3, the DNA is TGTGCCAGCGCGAGTAGCACTGAAGCTTTCTTT. The entire variable domain, with the rest obtained from reference TRBV28 and TRBJ1-1, is as follows: DVKVTQSSRYLVKRTGEKVFLECVQDMDHENMFWYRQDPGLGLRLIYFSYDVKMKEKGDIPEGYSVSREKKERFSLILESASTNQTSMYLCASASSTEAFFGQGTRLTVV.

The CDR3 coding sequence is TGCGCCAGCAGTCAGCTTCTAAAGGGGGACATTCAGTACTTC. Translated, it gives CASSQLLKGDIQYF. This chain uses TRBV23-1 with TRBJ2-4, with D perhaps matching TRBD1 (6 bases). TRBV23-1 is known as an ORF, though its function is uncertain. This CDR3 is 14 amino acids long. Deletions cut 3 bases from V and 8 bases from J, with 14 bases between.

The chain is built from TRBV20-1 and TRBJ1-5; D remains unclear. From germline, CDR1 is DFQATT and CDR2 SNEGSKA (reference sequence). The CDR3 has 16 amino acids. The ends were cut back, 0 bases at V and 5 bases at J, with 17 bases in the middle. The DNA of the CDR3 is TGCAGTGCTAGAGATGGGCACAGCACTCTGGATCAGCCCCAGCATTTT. Translation gives CSARDGHSTLDQPQHF.

This clonotype showed up just a few times. The V gene is TRBV12-3 or TRBV12-4, the J gene TRBJ2-2; D is unclear. The CDR3 totals 14 residues. Trimming left V 0 bases short and J 8 bases short, with 10 bases between. CDR3 DNA: TGTGCCAGCAGTTTAGCTGGTCAAGCAGGGGAGCTGTTTTTT. It is translated as CASSLAGQAGELFF.

The chain uses TRBV20-1 and TRBJ2-3; tentatively, D is TRBD1 (5 bases). Looked up from germline, CDR1 is DFQATT and CDR2 is SNEGSKA (reference sequence). Trimming stripped 3 bases from V and 4 bases from J, with 23 bases between. This CDR3 comprises 17 residues. The CDR3 is CSASSRLAPSRADTQYF. In DNA form, the CDR3 reads TGCAGTGCTAGTTCCCGACTCGCGCCATCCAGGGCAGATACGCAGTATTTT.

In its sample, this clonotype was seen a few times. The CDR3 here is CSVEGGQGAETQYF. The DNA for the CDR3 is TGCAGCGTTGAAGGAGGTCAGGGGGCAGAGACCCAGTACTTC. V gene TRBV29-1 combines with J gene TRBJ2-5, with 8 bases fitting TRBD1. The CDR3 totals 14 residues. The germline V gene encodes CDR1 SQVTM and CDR2 ANQGSEA. V lost 1 base and J lost 4; bases outside the gene matches: 5.

This sequence joins TRBV29-1 and TRBJ1-2, with 9 bases fitting TRBD1. V lost 1 base, J lost 2 bases, and 8 bases stayed unmatched. The CDR3 spans 16 residues. Germline CDR1 reads SQVTM; CDR2 reads ANQGSEA. CDR3 sequence: CSVEAMEGQGNYGYTF. For the CDR3, the DNA is TGCAGCGTTGAAGCCATGGAAGGACAGGGGAACTATGGCTACACCTTC.

The gene calls are TRBV24-1 and TRBJ2-1; TRBD1 aligns across 9 bases. Germline assignment: CDR1 KGHDR and CDR2 SFDVKD. Trimming took 4 bases from V and 7 from J; bases not matched to a gene: 7. The CDR3 has 15 amino acids. The CDR3 protein is CATSDPRQGGNEQFF. The CDR3 nucleotides read TGTGCCACCAGTGACCCACGACAGGGGGGTAATGAGCAGTTCTTC.

The chain is built from TRBV12-3 or TRBV12-4 and TRBJ1-5; TRBD1 might be the D (5 bases). This CDR3 is built from 15 residues. Trimming removed 6 bases from V and 7 bases from J, with 19 bases in between. CDR3 in DNA: TGTGCCAGCAGGCCGGGGAGGGGAAGAGGGCAGCCCCAGCATTTT. Translated, it gives CASRPGRGRGQPQHF.

V gene TRBV9 combines with J gene TRBJ1-1; D gene ambiguous. Per the germline V gene, CDR1 is SGDLS and CDR2 is YYNGEE. This CDR3 spans 13 amino acids. V gave up 1 base and J gave up 0 bases, with 4 bases separating them. This chain's CDR3 is CASSVMLNTEAFF. CDR3 DNA: TGTGCCAGCAGCGTAATGCTGAACACTGAAGCTTTCTTT.

The chain uses TRBV5-1 and TRBJ2-1; D unclear. CDR1 and CDR2 from the germline V gene are SGHRS and YFSETQ. The CDR3 loop spans 15 amino acids. The germline V and J ends were trimmed by 0 bases and 0 bases, with 7 bases remaining between them. DNA for the CDR3: TGCGCCAGCAGCTTGGCCCCAGACTCCTACAATGAGCAGTTCTTC. Translating gives CASSLAPDSYNEQFF. The variable domain in full, with the rest retrieved from reference TRBV5-1 and TRBJ2-1, is KAGVTQTPRYLIKTRGQQVTLSCSPISGHRSVSWYQQTPGQGLQFLFEYFSETQRNKGNFPGRFSGRQFSNSRSEMNVSTLELGDSALYLCASSLAPDSYNEQFFGPGTRLTVL.

This clonotype was detected a few times. V usage is TRBV7-2 and J usage is TRBJ1-4; D is ambiguous. V was trimmed by 5 bases and J by 0 bases, leaving 13 bases between them. The CDR3 is made up of 16 amino acids. CDR1 is SGHTA, CDR2 FQGNSA, per germline. The CDR3 bases are TGTGCCAGCAGCGCCCGGCCGGGTCCAACTAATGAAAAACTGTTTTTT. As protein: CASSARPGPTNEKLFF.

This clonotype has just a few counts. J is TRBJ2-1 and V is TRBV15; possibly TRBD1 or TRBD2 for D (6 bases each). CDR1 is LNHNV, CDR2 YYDKDF, per germline (reference sequence). This CDR3 contains 16 residues. V lost 3 bases to trimming and J lost 4 bases, with 16 bases between them. This chain's CDR3 is CATSSLGGVAYNEQFF. The CDR3 nucleotides are TGTGCCACCAGCAGCCTGGGGGGCGTAGCTTACAATGAGCAGTTCTTC. The complete variable domain, with remaining parts taken from reference TRBV15 and TRBJ2-1, reads DAMVIQNPRYQVTQFGKPVTLSCSQTLNHNVMYWYQQKSSQAPKLLFHYYDKDFNNEADTPDNFQSRRPNTSFCFLDIRSPGLGDTAMYLCATSSLGGVAYNEQFFGPGTRLTVL.

This clonotype was observed a handful of times. The chain carries TRBV10-3 and TRBJ2-1; 7 nucleotides align to TRBD1. CDR3 length: 12 residues. Trimming cost V 2 bases and J 11 bases; bases outside gene matches: 3. Germline V gene sequence: CDR1 ENHRY, CDR2 SYGVKD. CDR3 amino acids: CAISERGQKQFF. The CDR3 bases are TGTGCCATCAGTGAGAGGGGGCAAAAGCAGTTCTTC.

This clonotype was found many times. CDR3 coding DNA: TGCAGTGCCGTGGGACTAGGGGCCGAGCAGTACTTC. Residues: CSAVGLGAEQYF. The chain links TRBV20-1 to TRBJ2-7, with 8 bases matching TRBD2. The V gene end was trimmed by 6 bases and the J gene end by 6 bases; junction bases not matched to a gene: 7. Germline loops: CDR1 DFQATT, CDR2 SNEGSKA (reference sequence). The CDR3 has 12 residues.

V usage is TRBV12-3 or TRBV12-4 and J usage is TRBJ2-2; TRBD2 aligns across 8 bases. The CDR3 contains 14 residues. V lost 3 bases to trimming and J lost 7 bases; unmatched junction nucleotides: 4. The CDR3 loop is CASSFGGAVGELFF. The CDR3 nucleotides are TGTGCCAGCAGTTTCGGGGGGGCGGTCGGGGAGCTGTTTTTT.

This clonotype has only a few counts. The chain uses TRBV18 and TRBJ2-2, with 7 bases identical to TRBD1. V lost 6 bases, J lost 4 bases, and 20 bases stayed unmatched. There are 19 residues in the CDR3. The V gene's germline CDR1 is KGHSH and CDR2 LQKENI. The CDR3 coding sequence is TGTGCCAGCTCCCAGAGGAGGACTGGGGGACAGAGCGGCACCGGGGAGCTGTTTTTT. Encoded protein: CASSQRRTGGQSGTGELFF. Complete variable domain (other parts from reference TRBV18 and TRBJ2-2): NAGVMQNPRHLVRRRGQEARLRCSPMKGHSHVYWYRQLPEEGLKFMVYLQKENIIDESGMPKERFSAEFPKEGPSILRIQQVVRGDSAAYFCASSQRRTGGQSGTGELFFGEGSRLTVL.

This clonotype has a count of ten or more. The V gene is TRBV20-1, the J gene TRBJ2-2; TRBD1 matches at 7 bases. CDR3 length: 15 amino acids. V shed 0 bases, J shed 4 bases, and the junction held 5 bases outside the gene matches. Germline loops: CDR1 DFQATT, CDR2 SNEGSKA (reference sequence). The CDR3 reads CSARDKGGVTGELFF. Here the CDR3 DNA reads TGCAGTGCTAGAGATAAAGGGGGCGTCACCGGGGAGCTGTTTTTT.

This clonotype was counted between two and nine times. The rearrangement uses TRBV20-1 and TRBJ2-5; D may be TRBD2 (6 bases). The CDR3 is 15 residues long. Trimming shortened V by 0 bases and J by 4 bases, and 15 bases separated the two germline ends. The germline V gene encodes CDR1 DFQATT and CDR2 SNEGSKA (reference sequence). The CDR3 here is CSARDPRRAIETQYF. CDR3 nucleotides: TGCAGTGCTAGAGATCCCAGGAGGGCCATAGAGACCCAGTACTTC.

There are a few counts of this clonotype. The chain recombines TRBV6-5 with TRBJ2-1; D may correspond to TRBD1 or TRBD2 (5 bases each). Looked up from germline, CDR1 is MNHEY and CDR2 is SVGAGI. V lost 1 base, J lost 0 bases, and 16 bases lay in between. This CDR3 is 18 amino acids long. The CDR3 spells CASSYLWGRGSSYNEQFF. The CDR3 region has the DNA TGTGCCAGCAGTTACTTATGGGGCCGGGGAAGCTCCTACAATGAGCAGTTCTTC.